The next 2 T cell receptor beta chains were all read from a single sample in a study of blood T cell repertoires in COVID-19. Sequenced by immunoSEQ multiplex PCR; TCRdb stores in-frame clones only, minus some. This table has under 100,000 clones, roughly 78% appearing once. The sequenced material came from peripheral blood. The receptors stem from a man aged 60 to 69 with COVID-19, enrolled during active disease.

This clone was counted a single time. The chain carries TRBV18 and TRBJ2-5, with a weak D call TRBD1 (6 bases). The ends were cut back, 3 bases at V and 5 bases at J, with 10 bases in the middle. This CDR3 spans 13 amino acids. CDR1 and CDR2 from the germline V gene are KGHSH and LQKENI. CDR3 protein: CASSPQGWETQYF. The CDR3 DNA sequence: TGTGCCAGCTCACCTCAGGGGTGGGAGACCCAGTACTTC.

J is TRBJ1-2 and V is TRBV5-1, with 7 positions matching TRBD1. V lost 0 bases and J lost 8; bases outside the gene matches: 13. Germline V CDR1 and CDR2: SGHRS, YFSETQ. CDR3 length equals 16 residues. The CDR3, as DNA: TGCGCCAGCAGCTTGGACACATCCCGGAGGGGGCAAGGCTACACCTTC. Translating gives CASSLDTSRRGQGYTF.